This record looks at one T cell receptor (beta chain) sequence and its context. The antigen remains unidentified. This CDR3 is 12 amino acids long. Germline V gene data show CDR1 as SGHRS and CDR2 as YFSETQ. The V gene lost 3 bases and the J gene lost 6 bases, with 7 bases spanning the gap. These data are taken from a study of cytomegalovirus exposure and HLA in healthy donors. Study observations and caveats: Researchers counted around 160 TCR beta chains as cytomegalovirus-associated.

TCRdb's copy holds only in-frame clones and misses some; the assay was immunoSEQ multiplex PCR. The sample consists of around 240,000 clones, around 90% of them appearing once. The chain couples TRBV5-1 to TRBJ2-1; no firm D call. The sequenced sample consisted of PBMCs. This TCR derives from a woman aged 18-35 years in good health and CMV-seronegative. This chain's CDR3 is CASSSTGNEQFF. CDR3 sequence (DNA): TGCGCCAGCAGCTCGACGGGCAATGAGCAGTTCTTC.